The 6 T cell receptor beta chains given below trace back to one sample, sequenced in a study of cytomegalovirus exposure and HLA in healthy donors. PCR amplification relied on 60 Vbeta primers (plus 13 Jbeta primers). Some clones are missing from TCRdb's copy, which holds only in-frame ones; the method was immunoSEQ multiplex PCR. The sample table includes roughly 42,000 clones. Sequencing was performed on PBMCs. The receptor source for this set is a man aged 25 to 45 in good health and CMV-seronegative.

The J gene is TRBJ1-1, the V gene TRBV9; D ambiguous. Looked up from germline, CDR1 is SGDLS and CDR2 is YYNGEE. Trimming took 0 bases from V and 3 from J, leaving 15 bases between them. The CDR3 extends over 16 amino acids. DNA for the CDR3: TGTGCCAGCAGCGTAGGAGGGTTCCTACGGGACACTGAAGCTTTCTTT. Its translation: CASSVGGFLRDTEAFF.

The CDR3 coding sequence is TGTGCCAGCAACCCCCAAGCGGGAGCCGCGGCAGTGCAGTATTTT. Translating it yields CASNPQAGAAAVQYF. V gene TRBV9 combines with J gene TRBJ2-3; 8 positions agree with TRBD2. The CDR3 is 15 residues long. Germline-derived CDR1 and CDR2 are SGDLS and YYNGEE. The ends lost 6 bases at V and 11 bases at J; junction bases unmatched: 17.

This chain uses TRBV4-1 with TRBJ2-7, with 7 bases fitting TRBD2. The CDR3 is 16 amino acids. Germline-derived CDR1 and CDR2 are MGHRA and YSYEKL. V shed 0 bases, J shed 3 bases, and the junction held 8 bases outside the gene matches. CDR3 protein: CASSQDWSGINYEQYF. CDR3 coding DNA: TGCGCCAGCAGCCAAGATTGGAGCGGGATCAACTACGAGCAGTACTTC.

The rearrangement joins TRBV19 to TRBJ1-5, with TRBD1 matching over 12 bases. The CDR3 has 17 residues. The trim removed 3 bases at V and 7 bases at J, leaving 10 bases unmatched. Germline V gene sequence: CDR1 LNHDA, CDR2 SQIVND (reference sequence). The CDR3: CASSIRGTGGSNQPQHF. The CDR3 DNA reads as TGTGCCAGTAGTATTAGGGGGACAGGGGGCTCCAACCAGCCCCAGCATTTT.

This chain connects TRBV30 to TRBJ1-2; TRBD1 aligns across 7 bases. V lost 1 base to trimming and J lost 4 bases; unmatched junction nucleotides: 6. This CDR3 region has 14 residues. CDR1 is GTSNPN and CDR2 is SVGIG in the germline V gene (reference sequence). Here the CDR3 reads CAWSGGGWVYGYTF. In nucleotides, the CDR3 is TGTGCCTGGAGTGGAGGGGGCTGGGTCTATGGCTACACCTTC.

V gene TRBV5-6 combines with J gene TRBJ2-2; TRBD2 agrees at 7 bases. V dropped 7 bases and J dropped 0; count of bases not matched to a gene: 6. The germline V gene encodes CDR1 SGHDT and CDR2 YYEEEE. The CDR3 is 15 residues long. CDR3 residues: CASAWGTTNTGELFF. DNA for the CDR3: TGTGCCAGCGCTTGGGGGACTACGAACACCGGGGAGCTGTTTTTT.